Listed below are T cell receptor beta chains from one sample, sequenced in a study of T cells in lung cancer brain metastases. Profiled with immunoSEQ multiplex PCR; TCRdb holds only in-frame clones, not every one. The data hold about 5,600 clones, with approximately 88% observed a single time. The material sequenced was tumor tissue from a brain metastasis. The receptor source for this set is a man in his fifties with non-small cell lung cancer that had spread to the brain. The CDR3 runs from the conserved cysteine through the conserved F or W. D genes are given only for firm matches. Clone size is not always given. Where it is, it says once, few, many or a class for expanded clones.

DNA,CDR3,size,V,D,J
TGTGCCTGGAGGTCAGCATACGAGCAGTACTTC,CAWRSAYEQYF,.,TRBV30,.,TRBJ2-7
TGTGCCAGCAGCCTAACCGGGACAGTGGATACGCAGTATTTT,CASSLTGTVDTQYF,.,TRBV7-9,TRBD1,TRBJ2-3
TGTGCCAGCAGTGCCTCTAGCGGGACAGATACGCAGTATTTT,CASSASSGTDTQYF,.,TRBV6-4,TRBD2,TRBJ2-3
TGTGCCAGCAGCCCCAGGGTGGCCTCCTACGAGCAGTACTTC,CASSPRVASYEQYF,few,TRBV7-6,.,TRBJ2-7
TGTGCCAGCAGCCAAGTTGTCGTTCGTGGAGCTGGCTACACCTTC,CASSQVVVRGAGYTF,.,TRBV4-2,.,TRBJ1-2
TGTGCCAGCAGCCGAACGGAGTTCCACCCGGGCACCGGGGAGCTGTTTTTT,CASSRTEFHPGTGELFF,.,TRBV14,.,TRBJ2-2
TGTGCCAGCAGCTTAGAGATACGCACAGATACGCAGTATTTT,CASSLEIRTDTQYF,.,TRBV7-9,.,TRBJ2-3
TGTGCCAGCTCACCCGGGACAGGGGGATACAATGAGCAGTTCTTC,CASSPGTGGYNEQFF,.,TRBV18,TRBD1,TRBJ2-1
TGCGCCAGCAGCTGGACTAGCGATACGCAGTATTTT,CASSWTSDTQYF,.,TRBV5-1,TRBD2,TRBJ2-3
TGTGCCAGCTCACCCTTGCCCCCACCAAAAAGTGAGACCCAGTACTTC,CASSPLPPPKSETQYF,.,TRBV18,.,TRBJ2-5
TGTGCCAGCAGTTCATCACAGGGACACCAAGAGACCCAGTACTTC,CASSSSQGHQETQYF,.,TRBV27,.,TRBJ2-5
TGTGCCAGCAGTGACTTTGACACTGAAGCTTTCTTT,CASSDFDTEAFF,.,TRBV2,.,TRBJ1-1
TGTGCCAGCTCCCCCTCTAGCGACTCCTACGAGCAGTACTTC,CASSPSSDSYEQYF,.,TRBV18,.,TRBJ2-7
TGTGCCAGCTCACCACCAGTAAACACTGAAGCTTTCTTT,CASSPPVNTEAFF,.,TRBV18,.,TRBJ1-1
TGCGCCAGCAGCTTGCGGGGCCAGGAGGGCGCCGGGGAGCTGTTTTTT,CASSLRGQEGAGELFF,.,TRBV5-1,.,TRBJ2-2
TGTGCCAGCAGTGACGTCCTAGCTCGGGGCGAGCAGTTCTTC,CASSDVLARGEQFF,.,TRBV2,.,TRBJ2-1
TGTGCCAGCAGCGTAAGCGGCTCTTACAATGAGCAGTTCTTC,CASSVSGSYNEQFF,.,TRBV9,.,TRBJ2-1
TGTGCCAGCAGTGAACTTAATCATCAGCCCCAGCATTTT,CASSELNHQPQHF,.,TRBV6-1,.,TRBJ1-5
TGTGCCAGCAGCGTAGGGCCAGGGTATAATTCACCCCTCCACTTT,CASSVGPGYNSPLHF,.,TRBV9,.,TRBJ1-6
TGTGCCAGCAGCCCCCAGCGGGGGGGCTTTTCTGTACAGTTCTTC,CASSPQRGGFSVQFF,.,TRBV7-9,TRBD2,TRBJ2-1